This passage covers 15 T cell receptor beta chains from one sample sequenced in a study of identical twins. TCRdb re-analysed the 5' RACE reads in MiXCR, keeping a single row per CDR3 protein. The sample includes 350,000 to 400,000 distinct CDR3 sequences, 9% of them seen just once. Material: naive T cells sorted from blood. Receptor source: a woman aged 50 to 60 in good health.

A remark on this clonotype: The germline gene is not matched at one end of the junction; a read error may be the cause. The chain combines TRBV19 with TRBJ2-5; 9 bases are a match to TRBD1. Per the germline V gene, CDR1 is LNHDA and CDR2 is SQIVND (reference sequence). This CDR3 is built from 15 residues. CDR3 in DNA: TGTGCCGGTAGTACCGGGGGACAGGGTCTGGAGACCCAGTACTTC. It codes for CAGSTGGQGLETQYF.

This clonotype turned up a few times. V is TRBV28 and J is TRBJ2-1; D is ambiguous. Trimming removed 3 bases from V and 3 bases from J, with 9 bases in between. The germline V gene encodes CDR1 MDHEN and CDR2 SYDVKM. The CDR3 contains 14 residues. The CDR3 protein is CASSFAEYYNEQFF. As DNA, the CDR3 is TGTGCCAGCAGTTTTGCAGAGTACTACAATGAGCAGTTCTTC.

This clonotype was counted at least ten times. This chain connects TRBV7-8 to TRBJ1-1; tentatively, D is TRBD1 (6 bases). CDR3 length: 14 residues. V shed 2 bases and J shed 1 base, with 8 bases lying between them. Germline V gene lookup returns CDR1 SGHVS and CDR2 FQNEAQ. CDR3 residues: CASSLPTGNTEAFF. For the CDR3, the DNA is TGTGCCAGCAGCTTACCGACAGGGAACACTGAAGCTTTCTTT.

This clonotype has a handful of counts. The chain carries TRBV29-1 and TRBJ2-3; the D is unclear. CDR1 SQVTM and CDR2 ANQGSEA come from the germline V gene. V gave up 6 bases and J gave up 0 bases, with 4 bases separating them. The CDR3 covers 11 residues. The CDR3 protein is CSVLSTDTQYF. The CDR3 DNA follows: TGCAGCGTCCTAAGCACAGATACGCAGTATTTT.

This clonotype was detected many times. The CDR3 reads CASSLPGTGWCEQYF. The CDR3 DNA reads TGTGCCAGCAGCCTACCCGGGACAGGGTGGTGCGAGCAGTACTTC. This chain joins TRBV7-4 and TRBJ2-7, with 9 bases identical to TRBD1. The V segment lost 5 bases and the J segment 6 bases; nucleotides outside the gene matches: 11. The CDR3 runs to 15 residues. CDR1 SGHVT and CDR2 SQSDAQ come from the germline V gene.

The V call is TRBV5-1, the J call TRBJ1-1; the match to TRBD1 covers 8 bases. From germline, CDR1 is SGHRS and CDR2 YFSETQ. The ends lost 4 bases at V and 0 bases at J; junction bases unmatched: 11. This CDR3 is built from 17 residues. The CDR3 DNA follows: TGCGCCAGCAGCAGGGGTCAGGGGGCGGGAATGAACACTGAAGCTTTCTTT. It translates to CASSRGQGAGMNTEAFF.

This clonotype has at least ten counts. This chain joins TRBV7-2 and TRBJ2-3; 9 bases are shared with TRBD2. CDR1 is SGHTA and CDR2 is FQGNSA in the germline V gene. The CDR3 is made up of 16 amino acids. V shed 4 bases, J shed 1 base, and the junction held 6 bases outside the gene matches. The CDR3 nucleotides read TGTGCCAGCAGCTCAGTAGCGGGAGTAGGCACAGATACGCAGTATTTT. Its protein product is CASSSVAGVGTDTQYF.

This clonotype has a handful of counts. This chain connects TRBV6-5 to TRBJ2-1; 9 bases map to TRBD2. Unmatched junction bases numbered 9, after V lost 2 bases and J lost 4 bases. Germline assignment: CDR1 MNHEY and CDR2 SVGAGI. This CDR3 contains 17 residues. CDR3 bases: TGTGCCAGCAGTTACCGAGGGTCAGCGGGAGGATACAATGAGCAGTTCTTC. Translated: CASSYRGSAGGYNEQFF.

This clonotype has only a few counts. The chain couples TRBV5-1 to TRBJ1-1; D gene ambiguous. The CDR3 contains 14 residues. The V and J ends lost 0 bases and 6 bases respectively, with 12 bases between them. The germline CDR1 and CDR2 sequences are SGHRS and YFSETQ. The DNA of the CDR3 is TGCGCCAGCAGCTTGGCCGGGATTTACGCTGAAGCTTTCTTT. Its translation is CASSLAGIYAEAFF.

This clonotype was counted at least ten times. The V call is TRBV12-3 or TRBV12-4, the J call TRBJ2-2; D not certain. The CDR3 covers 14 residues. The V end lost 1 base, the J end lost 7 bases, and 10 bases lay between the germline ends. In DNA, the CDR3 is TGTGCCAGCAGTTTAGGCTCCGGAATCGGGGAGCTGTTTTTT. Encoded protein: CASSLGSGIGELFF.

This chain connects TRBV7-9 to TRBJ2-2, with 13 bases matching TRBD2. Trimming cost V 0 bases and J 6 bases; bases outside gene matches: 1. CDR3 length: 16 residues. Germline assignment: CDR1 SEHNR and CDR2 FQNEAQ (reference sequence). DNA of the CDR3: TGTGCCAGCAGCTTAGCCGGACTAGCGGGAGCCGGGGAGCTGTTTTTT. This sequence encodes CASSLAGLAGAGELFF.

This clonotype was seen at least ten times. The chain is built from TRBV24-1 and TRBJ2-1; weak D call: TRBD1 (5 bases). CDR1 is KGHDR, CDR2 SFDVKD, per germline. The V and J ends lost 4 bases and 10 bases respectively, with 19 bases between them. The CDR3 runs 15 residues. The CDR3 region has the DNA TGTGCCACCAGTGACCCAAGACAGTCCCTCGGGGAGCAGTTCTTC. This codes for CATSDPRQSLGEQFF.

This clonotype came up a few times. The chain combines TRBV11-3 with TRBJ2-1; the D gene is possibly TRBD2 (6 bases). Per germline, CDR1 SGHNT and CDR2 YENEEA. Deletions cut 3 bases from V and 5 bases from J, with 11 bases between. The CDR3 has 14 amino acids. The chain's CDR3 is CASSFGRIDNEQFF. CDR3 nucleotide sequence: TGTGCCAGCAGCTTCGGGAGAATAGACAATGAGCAGTTCTTC.

This clonotype was detected only a few times. This chain connects TRBV6-1 to TRBJ2-7; perhaps D is TRBD1 or TRBD2 (5 bases each). The CDR3 is 11 amino acids. CDR1 MNHNS and CDR2 SASEGT come from the germline V gene. V lost 10 bases and J lost 3, with 10 bases in between. The CDR3 is CATGTVYEQYV. In nucleotides, the CDR3 is TGTGCCACGGGGACGGTCTACGAGCAGTACGTC.

The chain joins TRBV9 to TRBJ2-1, with a tentative D call TRBD1 (5 bases). The germline CDR1 and CDR2 sequences are SGDLS and YYNGEE. V lost 4 bases and J 9 bases, leaving 20 bases between the germline ends. The CDR3 loop spans 15 amino acids. The CDR3 here is CASSSQLDNWREQFF. The CDR3 bases are TGTGCCAGCAGCTCTCAACTGGACAATTGGCGTGAGCAGTTCTTC.